Each of the 19 T cell receptor beta chains below was sequenced from the same sample in a study of T-cell memory formation after mild COVID-19. A single record per CDR3 protein comes from TCRdb applying MiXCR to the 5' RACE reads. The data show about 430,000 distinct CDR3 sequences, 20% to 25% seen once. The sequencing sample was made of PBMCs or a T cell subset sorted from them (not recorded which). The receptors shown here come from an adult woman who had mild COVID-19 (a few samples of this study predate the infection). Cell type and time point are not known.

There are a few counts of this clonotype. This rearrangement joins TRBV12-3 or TRBV12-4 to TRBJ2-7, with TRBD1 matching over 7 bases. The CDR3 is 14 amino acids. After removal of 2 bases from V and 5 bases from J, the junction contained 6 bases not matched to a gene. This CDR3 is CASSLFTGADEQYF. DNA for the CDR3: TGTGCCAGCAGTTTATTTACAGGGGCCGACGAGCAGTACTTC.

This clonotype appeared many times. The V gene is TRBV7-8, the J gene TRBJ2-7; no clear D. The V end lost 3 bases, the J end lost 3 bases, and 6 bases lay between the germline ends. Germline V gene data show CDR1 as SGHVS and CDR2 as FQNEAQ. This CDR3 region has 12 residues. The CDR3 sequence is CASSLPYYEQYF. DNA for the CDR3: TGTGCCAGCAGCTTGCCTTACTACGAGCAGTACTTC.

The table lists this clonotype with a few counts. The rearrangement links TRBV7-6 to TRBJ2-5; D is perhaps TRBD1 or TRBD2 (5 bases each). V dropped 1 base and J dropped 0 bases, with 9 bases sitting between them. This CDR3 has 15 residues. Germline lookup yields CDR1 SGHVS and CDR2 FNYEAQ. The CDR3 loop reads CASSLGGSNQETQYF. CDR3 in DNA: TGTGCCAGCAGCTTAGGGGGGTCTAACCAAGAGACCCAGTACTTC.

This clonotype was seen more than once but under ten times. V is TRBV12-3 or TRBV12-4 and J is TRBJ1-2, with 10 bases fitting TRBD1. This CDR3 has 12 amino acids. The J segment lost 7 bases and the V segment lost 6 bases, leaving 2 bases of the junction unmatched. The CDR3 sequence is CASRTGGSGYTF. CDR3 DNA sequence: TGTGCCAGCAGGACAGGGGGCAGTGGCTACACCTTC.

This clonotype has a handful of counts. The rearrangement joins TRBV12-3 or TRBV12-4 to TRBJ1-1; no firm D call. The length of the CDR3 is 12 residues. Trimming removed 6 bases from V and 4 bases from J, with 9 bases in between. CDR3 in DNA: TGTGCCAGCAGCGTACTAGGCACTGAAGCTTTCTTT. It codes for CASSVLGTEAFF.

The CDR3 here is CASSYSEESYEQYF. CDR3 DNA: TGTGCCAGCAGTTACTCTGAAGAATCCTACGAGCAGTACTTC. The genes are TRBV6-5 and TRBJ2-7; no firm D call. The CDR3 is made up of 14 amino acids. V was pared by 0 bases and J by 1 base, with 7 bases between. Germline V gene lookup returns CDR1 MNHEY and CDR2 SVGAGI.

The V call is TRBV12-5, the J call TRBJ2-5, with D maybe TRBD1 (5 bases). V lost 2 bases and J lost 1, with 14 bases in between. Germline assignment: CDR1 LGHNT and CDR2 FRNRAP. The CDR3 is 16 amino acids. The CDR3 sequence: CASGLPSDRIQETQYF. The DNA of the CDR3 is TGTGCTAGTGGTTTGCCCTCCGACAGAATCCAAGAGACCCAGTACTTC.

J is TRBJ2-7 and V is TRBV11-2; the D gene is possibly TRBD2 (6 bases). There are 14 residues in the CDR3. V lost 5 bases to trimming and J lost 0 bases, with 11 bases between them. Looked up from germline, CDR1 is SGHAT and CDR2 is FQNNGV. The CDR3 coding sequence is TGTGCCAGCAGCCGCCGGGGGAGCTCCTACGAGCAGTACTTC. Its protein product is CASSRRGSSYEQYF.

The chain carries TRBV3-1 and TRBJ2-7; 10 bases map to TRBD1. The CDR3 loop spans 16 amino acids. The V gene's germline CDR1 is LGHDT and CDR2 YNNKEL (reference sequence). V shed 7 bases and J 3 bases; nucleotides not matched to a gene: 12. CDR3 bases: TGTGCCAGCATGCCGGGGGGGACAGGGGCCCTCTACGAGCAGTACTTC. Translating gives CASMPGGTGALYEQYF.

This clonotype showed up just a few times. The V call is TRBV6-5, the J call TRBJ2-1; D uncertain. Looked up from germline, CDR1 is MNHEY and CDR2 is SVGAGI. The CDR3 is 13 residues long. The germline V and J ends were trimmed by 6 bases and 5 bases, with 11 bases remaining between them. In DNA form, the CDR3 reads TGTGCCAGCAGGCCCCGTGGTGACAATGAGCAGTTCTTC. Its translation is CASRPRGDNEQFF.

The chain carries TRBV27 and TRBJ2-1, with 8 bases lining up with TRBD2. The J segment lost 7 bases and the V segment lost 0 bases, leaving 11 bases of the junction unmatched. The CDR3 covers 17 residues. Germline CDR1 reads MNHEY; CDR2 reads SMNVEV (reference sequence). The DNA of the CDR3 is TGTGCCAGCAGTTTATCGAGGGGACTAGGAATAGTTAATGAGCAGTTCTTC. It encodes CASSLSRGLGIVNEQFF.

The table lists this clonotype with a few counts. The gene calls are TRBV7-9 and TRBJ2-3; 8 bases are shared with TRBD2. CDR1 is SEHNR and CDR2 is FQNEAQ in the germline V gene (reference sequence). The junction had 5 bases not matched to a gene; V was cut back by 3 bases and J by 3 bases. There are 15 residues in the CDR3. The CDR3 coding sequence is TGTGCCAGCAGCTTCGGCATAGCGGGGACAGATACGCAGTATTTT. Amino acids: CASSFGIAGTDTQYF.

Only a few counts were recorded for this clonotype. The junction departs from germline at one end; a sequencing error may be responsible. The CDR3 DNA is TGTGCCAGCTCTCCACCGTCCGGGAGGGTGTACAATGAGCAGTTCTTC. Its protein product is CASSPPSGRVYNEQFF. This chain joins TRBV18 and TRBJ2-1; TRBD2 agrees at 8 bases. The CDR3 length is 16 residues. Germline assignment: CDR1 KGHSH and CDR2 LQKENI.

The genes are TRBV7-9 and TRBJ2-1, with 9 positions matching TRBD1. Trimming at V came to 2 bases and at J to 7 bases, leaving 9 bases not matched to a gene. Germline CDR1 and CDR2: SEHNR and FQNEAQ (reference sequence). This CDR3 contains 16 residues. The CDR3 DNA follows: TGTGCCAGCAGCTTATCCGGGACAGGGAGCCGAAATGAGCAGTTCTTC. It is translated as CASSLSGTGSRNEQFF.

A few counts support this clonotype. The chain couples TRBV10-3 to TRBJ2-3; D gene uncertain. Germline V gives CDR1 ENHRY, CDR2 SYGVKD. This CDR3 has 11 amino acids. V lost 3 bases to trimming and J lost 6 bases, with 4 bases between them. The CDR3 loop is CAISEGDTQYF. The CDR3 region has the DNA TGTGCCATCAGTGAAGGGGATACGCAGTATTTT.

This clonotype was observed a handful of times. The genes are TRBV25-1 and TRBJ1-2; 8 positions agree with TRBD1. Germline V gives CDR1 MGHDK, CDR2 SYGVNS. CDR3 size: 12 residues. Germline trimming cut 6 bases from V and 4 bases from J; bases unmatched to any gene: 1. The CDR3 nucleotides read TGTGCCAGCAGGACAGGGGTCTATGGCTACACCTTC. Translating gives CASRTGVYGYTF.

The chain carries TRBV30 and TRBJ2-1; 8 bases match TRBD2. V lost 4 bases to trimming and J lost 15 bases; unmatched junction nucleotides: 17. Germline V gene sequence: CDR1 GTSNPN, CDR2 SVGIG (reference sequence). The CDR3 totals 14 residues. Written as DNA, the CDR3 is TGTGCCTGGATTGCCAGCGGGAGAGGGGGGGCTTGGTTCTTC. Residues: CAWIASGRGGAWFF. The variable domain in full, with the rest retrieved from reference TRBV30 and TRBJ2-1, is SQTIHQWPATLVQPVGSPLSLECTVEGTSNPNLYWYRQAAGRGLQLLFYSVGIGQISSEVPQNLSASRPQDRQFILSSKKLLLSDSGFYLCAWIASGRGGAWFFGPGTRLTVL.

The J gene is TRBJ1-2, the V gene TRBV12-3 or TRBV12-4; 7 bases line up with TRBD1. CDR3 length equals 14 residues. The V gene end was trimmed by 4 bases and the J gene end by 0 bases; junction bases not matched to a gene: 2. In nucleotides, the CDR3 is TGTGCCAGCAGTTCGGGGACAGCTAACTATGGCTACACCTTC. Translating it yields CASSSGTANYGYTF.

This chain's CDR3 is CASSLGLAGGLYEQYF. The CDR3 DNA sequence: TGTGCCAGCAGTTTAGGGCTAGCGGGAGGGCTGTACGAGCAGTACTTC. V and J are TRBV12-3 or TRBV12-4 and TRBJ2-7; the match to TRBD2 covers 12 bases. The V segment lost 1 base and the J segment 4 bases; nucleotides outside the gene matches: 5. CDR3 length: 16 amino acids.